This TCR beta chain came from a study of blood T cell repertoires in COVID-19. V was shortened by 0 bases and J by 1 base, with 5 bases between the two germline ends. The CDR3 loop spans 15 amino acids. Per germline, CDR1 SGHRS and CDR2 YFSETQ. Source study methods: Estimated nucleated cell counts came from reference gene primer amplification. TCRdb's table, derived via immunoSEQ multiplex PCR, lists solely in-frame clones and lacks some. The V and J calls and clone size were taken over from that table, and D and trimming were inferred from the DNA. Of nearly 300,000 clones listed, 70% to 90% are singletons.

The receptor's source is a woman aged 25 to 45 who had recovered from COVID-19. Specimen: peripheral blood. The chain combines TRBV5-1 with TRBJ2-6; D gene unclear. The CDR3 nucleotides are TGCGCCAGCAGCTTGGGTCAGTCTGGGGCCAACGTCCTGACTTTC. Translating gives CASSLGQSGANVLTF.